The sequence of this T cell receptor (beta chain) was determined in a study of CD8+ T cells in alopecia areata. Overall study results and limits: The study found tofacitinib significantly decreased scalp clonality and expanded CD8+ clones among the top 100.

RNA, once extracted, was reverse transcribed into cDNA for use as the sequencing template. The table came from immunoSEQ multiplex PCR; TCRdb's copy has only in-frame clones and leaves some out. The sample lists about 220,000 clones, more than 45% occurring once. For this clone: Its target is unknown.

Treatment noted: oral pan-JAK inhibitor, 5-10 mg twice daily. The CDR3 is 18 residues long. The V and J ends lost 0 bases and 5 bases, in that order; junction bases with no gene match: 12. The V gene's germline CDR1 is GTSNPN and CDR2 SVGIG (reference sequence). Sequenced material: CD4+ T cells sorted from blood, taken at week 4, from a patient treated with tofacitinib. The source of this sequence is a human donor with alopecia areata. V gene TRBV30 combines with J gene TRBJ2-1, with 11 bases fitting TRBD2. CDR3 protein: CAWSVLAGVGGSDNEQFF. The DNA of the CDR3 is TGTGCCTGGAGTGTACTAGCGGGGGTAGGGGGCTCTGACAATGAGCAGTTCTTC.